The 26 T cell receptor beta chains reported below all come from one sample, sequenced in a study of shared clonotypes between healthy human individuals. The protocol was immunoSEQ multiplex PCR, while the TCRdb copy is restricted to in-frame clones and leaves out a portion. Here the sample spans about 2,500,000 clones, just over 90% being singletons. Material: naive CD4+ T cells sorted from blood. Subset described: CD45RA+ positively selected. The receptors were sampled from a man aged 18 to 35 in good health.

This rearrangement joins TRBV6-5 to TRBJ1-6; D is perhaps TRBD1 (5 bases). The CDR3 is 14 amino acids. Trimming removed 6 bases at V and 9 bases at J, with 15 bases between. Germline V CDR1 and CDR2: MNHEY, SVGAGI. CDR3 sequence (DNA): TGTGCCAGCAGCCCATGGGGGGGTGGTTCACCCCTCCACTTT. Translated: CASSPWGGGSPLHF.

The chain carries TRBV7-2 and TRBJ2-1; D remains unclear. CDR1 and CDR2 (germline): SGHTA, FQGNSA. The CDR3 is 16 amino acids. V dropped 5 bases and J dropped 1 base, with 15 bases sitting between them. CDR3 nucleotides: TGTGCCAGCAGCCCCGTCTCTCTAGGGTCCTACAATGAGCAGTTCTTC. It codes for CASSPVSLGSYNEQFF. The full variable domain, rest sourced from reference TRBV7-2 and TRBJ2-1, is GAGVSQSPSNKVTEKGKDVELRCDPISGHTALYWYRQSLGQGLEFLIYFQGNSAPDKSGLPSDRFSAERTGGSVSTLTIQRTQQEDSAVYLCASSPVSLGSYNEQFFGPGTRLTVL.

V usage is TRBV10-3 and J usage is TRBJ2-1, with D unresolved. The CDR3 extends over 15 amino acids. Germline CDR1 is ENHRY and CDR2 is SYGVKD. V lost 2 bases and J lost 7, with 15 bases in between. CDR3 in DNA: TGTGCCATCAGTGAGGGACCCAAATCGAGGAATGAGCAGTTCTTC. Translated: CAISEGPKSRNEQFF.

This chain links TRBV6-5 with TRBJ1-1; perhaps TRBD1 as D (6 bases). Per the germline V gene, CDR1 is MNHEY and CDR2 is SVGAGI. V dropped 2 bases and J dropped 4 bases, with 14 bases sitting between them. CDR3 size: 15 residues. The CDR3: CASSYGGGKGTEAFF. CDR3 bases: TGTGCCAGCAGTTACGGAGGGGGAAAGGGCACTGAAGCTTTCTTT.

The chain uses TRBV5-1 and TRBJ2-7; D is undetermined. The CDR3 is 13 residues long. Germline V gene data show CDR1 as SGHRS and CDR2 as YFSETQ. Trimming cost V 4 bases and J 0 bases, with 8 bases left between them. CDR3 residues: CASSQEISYEQYF. In nucleotides, the CDR3 is TGCGCCAGCAGCCAGGAGATCTCCTACGAGCAGTACTTC.

V gene TRBV30 combines with J gene TRBJ2-3; 9 bases are a match to TRBD1. The germline V gene encodes CDR1 GTSNPN and CDR2 SVGIG (reference sequence). The CDR3 has 14 residues. V shed 4 bases, J shed 4 bases, and the junction held 6 bases outside the gene matches. The CDR3 nucleotides are TGTGCCTGGAAACCGGGACAGGGACCAGATACGCAGTATTTT. It codes for CAWKPGQGPDTQYF.

The rearrangement joins TRBV30 to TRBJ1-5; TRBD1 agrees at 8 bases. With V trimmed by 2 bases and J by 7 bases, 13 bases remained unmatched. CDR1 and CDR2 (germline): GTSNPN, SVGIG (reference sequence). CDR3 length: 16 amino acids. The CDR3 DNA sequence: TGTGCCTGGAGTCGACAGGGGTCCGGGAGGGGGCAGCCCCAGCATTTT. Translating gives CAWSRQGSGRGQPQHF.

V and J are TRBV9 and TRBJ2-3, with 7 bases that match TRBD1. The CDR3 is made up of 15 amino acids. The germline V gene encodes CDR1 SGDLS and CDR2 YYNGEE. J gave up 5 bases and V 4 bases, and 10 bases lay outside the gene matches. CDR3 region: CASSPQQGLRDTQYF. CDR3 nucleotide sequence: TGTGCCAGCAGCCCCCAACAGGGGCTTAGAGATACGCAGTATTTT.

The table lists this clone with a count of one. This chain joins TRBV7-9 and TRBJ2-4; TRBD1 might be the D (5 bases). The CDR3 length is 14 residues. Germline V gene sequence: CDR1 SEHNR, CDR2 FQNEAQ (reference sequence). V gave up 0 bases and J gave up 8 bases, with 11 bases separating them. CDR3 coding DNA: TGTGCCAGCAGCTTAGCAGGGGAAGGGGACATTCAGTACTTC. It yields the protein CASSLAGEGDIQYF.

The rearrangement joins TRBV11-2 to TRBJ2-1; D not resolved. Trimming cost V 2 bases and J 0 bases, with 8 bases left between them. The length of the CDR3 is 15 residues. CDR1 is SGHAT, CDR2 FQNNGV, per germline. The DNA of the CDR3 is TGTGCCAGCAGCTTAAGGCCCAGCTCCTACAATGAGCAGTTCTTC. This codes for CASSLRPSSYNEQFF.

As concerns this clone: Other nucleotide sequences from this sample produce the same CDR3. V and J are TRBV19 and TRBJ1-5; D remains ambiguous. CDR1 LNHDA and CDR2 SQIVND come from the germline V gene (reference sequence). Trimming removed 1 base at V and 1 base at J, with 8 bases between. The CDR3 extends over 15 amino acids. CDR3: CASSIGGVSNQPQHF. Written as DNA, the CDR3 is TGTGCCAGTAGTATAGGCGGAGTAAGCAATCAGCCCCAGCATTTT.

The CDR3 spells CASSYGALSSYEQYF. Written as DNA, the CDR3 is TGCGCCAGCAGCTATGGAGCGCTCAGCTCCTACGAGCAGTACTTC. The chain employs TRBV5-1 and TRBJ2-7; no reliable D call. The CDR3 length is 15 residues. Trimming cost V 3 bases and J 0 bases, with 13 bases left between them. Germline values: CDR1 SGHRS, CDR2 YFSETQ.

The rearrangement uses TRBV6-1 and TRBJ2-3, with 8 bases identical to TRBD1. Germline V gene data show CDR1 as MNHNS and CDR2 as SASEGT. With 4 bases clipped from V and 2 bases from J, the junction kept 5 bases outside the gene matches. This CDR3 has 15 residues. The CDR3 DNA follows: TGTGCCAGCAGTGGTAAGGGACAGGTCACAGATACGCAGTATTTT. Translation gives CASSGKGQVTDTQYF.

This rearrangement joins TRBV7-2 to TRBJ2-4; D might be TRBD1 (5 bases). Trimming took off 8 bases at V and 7 bases at J, with 21 bases between the two ends. Per germline, CDR1 SGHTA and CDR2 FQGNSA. This CDR3 contains 15 residues. CDR3 loop: CASSQRQGAMNIQYF. CDR3 in DNA: TGTGCCAGCTCCCAAAGGCAGGGCGCAATGAACATTCAGTACTTC.

The V gene is TRBV4-1, the J gene TRBJ2-1, with 8 bases lining up with TRBD1. Germline values: CDR1 MGHRA, CDR2 YSYEKL. Trimming at V came to 4 bases and at J to 8 bases, leaving 4 bases not matched to a gene. The CDR3 has 13 residues. CDR3 in amino acids: CASSLGQGYEQFF. The CDR3 DNA follows: TGCGCCAGCAGCCTCGGACAGGGTTATGAGCAGTTCTTC.

The chain joins TRBV5-1 to TRBJ2-3; the D gene is possibly TRBD1 (5 bases). Germline V gives CDR1 SGHRS, CDR2 YFSETQ. The CDR3 runs to 15 residues. The V gene lost 0 bases and the J gene lost 3 bases, with 11 bases spanning the gap. CDR3: CASSLDNKGTDTQYF. The DNA for the CDR3 is TGCGCCAGCAGCTTGGATAACAAGGGGACAGATACGCAGTATTTT.

Written as DNA, the CDR3 is TGTGCCAGCAGTTTAAGAGCGGGGGGGCCTGGTGAGACCCAGTACTTC. Translating gives CASSLRAGGPGETQYF. The chain joins TRBV28 to TRBJ2-5; 10 bases are a match to TRBD2. Germline V gives CDR1 MDHEN, CDR2 SYDVKM. With V trimmed by 2 bases and J by 5 bases, 8 bases remained unmatched. This CDR3 comprises 16 residues.

This chain joins TRBV15 and TRBJ2-1; D remains unclear. CDR3 length: 13 amino acids. In germline, CDR1 is LNHNV, CDR2 YYDKDF (reference sequence). V lost 0 bases to trimming and J lost 9 bases, with 9 bases between them. In DNA, the CDR3 is TGTGCCACCAGCAGAGAGCCCCCGGCTGAGCAGTTCTTC. Translating it yields CATSREPPAEQFF. Full variable domain (missing parts from reference TRBV15 and TRBJ2-1): DAMVIQNPRYQVTQFGKPVTLSCSQTLNHNVMYWYQQKSSQAPKLLFHYYDKDFNNEADTPDNFQSRRPNTSFCFLDIRSPGLGDTAMYLCATSREPPAEQFFGPGTRLTVL.

The chain recombines TRBV28 with TRBJ1-4; tentative D call: TRBD1 (6 bases). Per the germline V gene, CDR1 is MDHEN and CDR2 is SYDVKM. The CDR3 runs to 15 residues. Trimming removed 6 bases at V and 4 bases at J, with 15 bases between. In nucleotides, the CDR3 is TGTGCCAGCAGCCTTCGGGGGCCGGGTAATGAAAAACTGTTTTTT. Its protein is CASSLRGPGNEKLFF.

The rearrangement uses TRBV4-1 and TRBJ1-2; possibly TRBD1 for D (5 bases). Trimming took 4 bases from V and 6 from J, leaving 18 bases between them. CDR3 length: 15 residues. Per germline, CDR1 MGHRA and CDR2 YSYEKL. The CDR3 sequence is CASSPNGIQGNGYTF. The CDR3 nucleotides read TGCGCCAGCAGCCCTAATGGGATCCAGGGAAATGGCTACACCTTC.

The V and J genes are TRBV6-1 and TRBJ1-1; the match to TRBD1 covers 8 bases. This CDR3 has 15 residues. Germline V gives CDR1 MNHNS, CDR2 SASEGT. Losses at the gene ends were 4 bases for V and 1 base for J; bases not matched to a gene: 5. CDR3 in DNA: TGTGCCAGCAGTGGCCCCACAGGGGGGAACACTGAAGCTTTCTTT. This encodes CASSGPTGGNTEAFF.

The genes are TRBV2 and TRBJ2-1; D call uncertain. The CDR3 runs to 13 residues. V was shortened by 5 bases and J by 7 bases, with 12 bases between the two germline ends. Germline-derived CDR1 and CDR2 are SNHLY and FYNNEI. DNA for the CDR3: TGTGCCAGCAGTAAATACCAGACTAATGAGCAGTTCTTC. Amino acids: CASSKYQTNEQFF.

In the case of this clone: The same CDR3 also results from other DNA sequences found in this sample. The gene calls are TRBV18 and TRBJ2-1; TRBD2 matches at 11 bases. The CDR3 is made up of 15 amino acids. J was trimmed by 6 bases and V by 0 bases; bases with no gene match: 1. CDR1 and CDR2 from the germline V gene are KGHSH and LQKENI. The CDR3 spells CASSPPGTSGNEQFF. Here the CDR3 DNA reads TGTGCCAGCTCACCACCCGGGACTAGCGGCAATGAGCAGTTCTTC.

This clone is a singleton in its sample. As DNA, the CDR3 is TGTGCCAGCAGCTTTACAGGGGGCGAGCAGTACTTC. It is translated as CASSFTGGEQYF. The V and J genes are TRBV13 and TRBJ2-7; 8 bases agree with TRBD1. This CDR3 contains 12 residues. Per the germline V gene, CDR1 is PRHDT and CDR2 is FYEKMQ (reference sequence). The V and J ends lost 3 bases and 6 bases, in that order; junction bases with no gene match: 1. The full variable domain, rest sourced from reference TRBV13 and TRBJ2-7, is AAGVIQSPRHLIKEKRETATLKCYPIPRHDTVYWYQQGPGQDPQFLISFYEKMQSDKGSIPDRFSAQQFSDYHSELNMSSLELGDSALYFCASSFTGGEQYFGPGTRLTVT.

J is TRBJ2-1 and V is TRBV11-2; 7 nucleotides align to TRBD1. The CDR3 loop spans 15 amino acids. The V segment lost 6 bases and the J segment 2 bases; nucleotides outside the gene matches: 7. Germline V gene data show CDR1 as SGHAT and CDR2 as FQNNGV. The CDR3 region is CASSWDSGAYNEQFF. Written as DNA, the CDR3 is TGTGCCAGCAGTTGGGACAGTGGGGCCTACAATGAGCAGTTCTTC.

Worth noting for this clone: Other DNA sequences in this specimen translate into the identical CDR3. The chain uses TRBV27 and TRBJ1-5, with TRBD1 matching over 10 bases. J lost 2 bases, V lost 5 bases, and 3 bases had no gene match. The CDR3 runs 15 residues. Looked up from germline, CDR1 is MNHEY and CDR2 is SMNVEV (reference sequence). The CDR3 DNA reads TGTGCCAGCAGTAGTGGGACAGGGGGCAATCAGCCCCAGCATTTT. Translation gives CASSSGTGGNQPQHF.